This TCR beta chain came from a study of T cells after yellow fever vaccination. Study results and caveats: Clonotypes found in both CD4 and CD8 compartments made up a small share.

Using its own MiXCR run on the 5' RACE reads, TCRdb lists one record per CDR3 protein. Of almost 600,000 distinct CDR3 sequences in the sample, roughly 13% were seen once. On this clonotype itself: Its target is unknown.

V was trimmed by 3 bases and J by 7 bases, leaving 15 bases between them. This CDR3 comprises 15 residues. Specimen: PBMCs, collected on the day of the yellow fever booster vaccination. The chain couples TRBV12-3 or TRBV12-4 to TRBJ1-4, with D hard to call. The source is a man younger than 40 who received the YFV17D yellow fever vaccine. The CDR3 loop reads CASSLITGNREKLFF. The DNA for the CDR3 is TGTGCCAGCAGTTTGATTACGGGGAACCGTGAAAAACTGTTTTTT.